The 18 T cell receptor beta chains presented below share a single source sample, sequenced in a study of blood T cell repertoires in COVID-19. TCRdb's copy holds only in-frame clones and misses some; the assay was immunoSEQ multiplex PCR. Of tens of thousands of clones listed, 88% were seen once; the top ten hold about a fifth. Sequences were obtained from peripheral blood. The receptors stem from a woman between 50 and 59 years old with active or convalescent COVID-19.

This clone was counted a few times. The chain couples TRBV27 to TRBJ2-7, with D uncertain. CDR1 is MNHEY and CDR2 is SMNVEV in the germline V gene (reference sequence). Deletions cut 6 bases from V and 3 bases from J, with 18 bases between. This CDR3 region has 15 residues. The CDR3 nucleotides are TGTGCCAGCAGGTGGAGTAGGCCGGTCTACTACGAGCAGTACTTC. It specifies CASRWSRPVYYEQYF.

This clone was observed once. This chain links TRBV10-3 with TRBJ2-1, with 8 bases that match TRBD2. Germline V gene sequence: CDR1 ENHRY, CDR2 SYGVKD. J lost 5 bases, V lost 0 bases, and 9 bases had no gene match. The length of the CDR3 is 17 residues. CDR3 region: CAISESFMREDHNEQFF. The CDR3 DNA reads TGTGCCATCAGTGAGTCTTTTATGCGGGAGGACCACAATGAGCAGTTCTTC.

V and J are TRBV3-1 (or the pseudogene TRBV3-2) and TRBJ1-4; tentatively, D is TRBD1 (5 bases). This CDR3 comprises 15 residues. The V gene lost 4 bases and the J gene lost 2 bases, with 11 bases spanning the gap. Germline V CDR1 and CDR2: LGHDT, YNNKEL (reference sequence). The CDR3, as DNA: TGTGCCAGCAGCCGCAGCCGGGGGACTAATGAAAAACTGTTTTTT. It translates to CASSRSRGTNEKLFF.

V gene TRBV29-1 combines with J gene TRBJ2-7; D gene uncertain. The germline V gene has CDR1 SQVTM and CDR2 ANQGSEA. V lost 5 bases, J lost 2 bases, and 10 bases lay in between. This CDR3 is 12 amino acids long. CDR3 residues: CSVSSETYEQYF. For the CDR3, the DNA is TGCAGCGTTTCGTCTGAGACCTACGAGCAGTACTTC.

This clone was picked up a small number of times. This CDR3 is CASSLAGTARNEQFF. Here the CDR3 DNA reads TGTGCCAGCAGCTTAGCCGGGACAGCCCGGAATGAGCAGTTCTTC. The chain couples TRBV7-2 to TRBJ2-1; 7 bases are a match to TRBD1. V trimming: 0 bases; J trimming: 7 bases; junction bases outside the gene matches: 6. The CDR3 is 15 residues long. Germline V gene data show CDR1 as SGHTA and CDR2 as FQGNSA.

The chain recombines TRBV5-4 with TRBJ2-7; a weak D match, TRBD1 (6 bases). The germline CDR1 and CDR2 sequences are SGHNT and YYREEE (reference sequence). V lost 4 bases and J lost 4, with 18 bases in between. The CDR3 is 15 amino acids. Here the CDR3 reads CASSHGGAVSYEQYF. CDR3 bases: TGTGCCAGCAGCCATGGGGGCGCCGTGTCATACGAGCAGTACTTC.

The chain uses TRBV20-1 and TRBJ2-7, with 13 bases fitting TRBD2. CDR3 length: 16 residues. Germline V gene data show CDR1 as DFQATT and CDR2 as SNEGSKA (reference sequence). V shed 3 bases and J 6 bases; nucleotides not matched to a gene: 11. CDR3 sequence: CSASVGTSGKGLEQYF. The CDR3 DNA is TGCAGTGCTAGTGTCGGGACTAGCGGGAAGGGCCTCGAGCAGTACTTC.

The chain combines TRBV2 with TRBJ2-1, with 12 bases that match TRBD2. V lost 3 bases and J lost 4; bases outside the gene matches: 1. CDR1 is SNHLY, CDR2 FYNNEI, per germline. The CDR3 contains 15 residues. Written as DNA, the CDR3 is TGTGCCAGCAGTGATGGGACTAGCGGGTACAATGAGCAGTTCTTC. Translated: CASSDGTSGYNEQFF.

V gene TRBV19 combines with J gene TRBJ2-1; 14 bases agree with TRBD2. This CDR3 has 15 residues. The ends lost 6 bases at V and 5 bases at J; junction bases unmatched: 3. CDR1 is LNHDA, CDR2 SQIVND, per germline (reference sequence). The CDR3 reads CASRTSGRGHNEQFF. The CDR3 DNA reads TGTGCCAGTAGGACTAGCGGGAGGGGTCACAATGAGCAGTTCTTC.

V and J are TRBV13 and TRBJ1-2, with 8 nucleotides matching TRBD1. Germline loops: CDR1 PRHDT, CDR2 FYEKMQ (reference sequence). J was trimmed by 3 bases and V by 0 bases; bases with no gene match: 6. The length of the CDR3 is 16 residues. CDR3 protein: CASSLGRGQDDYGYTF. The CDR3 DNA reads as TGTGCCAGCAGCTTAGGCCGGGGACAGGATGACTATGGCTACACCTTC.

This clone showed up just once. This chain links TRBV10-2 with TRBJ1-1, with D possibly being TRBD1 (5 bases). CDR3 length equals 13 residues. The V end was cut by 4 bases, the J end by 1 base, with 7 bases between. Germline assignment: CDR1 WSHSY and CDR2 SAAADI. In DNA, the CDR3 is TGCGCCAGCAGTGGGGGGGGGAACACTGAAGCTTTCTTT. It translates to CASSGGGNTEAFF.

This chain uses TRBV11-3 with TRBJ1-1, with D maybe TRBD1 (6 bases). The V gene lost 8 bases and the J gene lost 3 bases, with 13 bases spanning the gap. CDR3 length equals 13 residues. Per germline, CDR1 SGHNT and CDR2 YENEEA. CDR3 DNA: TGTGCCAGCGGGTTGACAGGTTACACTGAAGCTTTCTTT. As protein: CASGLTGYTEAFF.

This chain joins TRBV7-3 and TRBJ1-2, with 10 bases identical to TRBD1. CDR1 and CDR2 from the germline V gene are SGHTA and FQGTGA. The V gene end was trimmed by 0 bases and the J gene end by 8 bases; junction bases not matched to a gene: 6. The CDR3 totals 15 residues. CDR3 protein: CASSLTGGQGGGYTF. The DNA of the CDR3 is TGTGCCAGCAGCTTAACTGGCGGACAGGGGGGCGGCTACACCTTC.

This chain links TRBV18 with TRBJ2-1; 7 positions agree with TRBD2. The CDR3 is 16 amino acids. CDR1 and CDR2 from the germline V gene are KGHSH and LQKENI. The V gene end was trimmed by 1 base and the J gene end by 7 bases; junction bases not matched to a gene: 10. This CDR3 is CASSPRGRELGNEQFF. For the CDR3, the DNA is TGTGCCAGCTCACCACGTGGGCGGGAGCTGGGGAATGAGCAGTTCTTC.

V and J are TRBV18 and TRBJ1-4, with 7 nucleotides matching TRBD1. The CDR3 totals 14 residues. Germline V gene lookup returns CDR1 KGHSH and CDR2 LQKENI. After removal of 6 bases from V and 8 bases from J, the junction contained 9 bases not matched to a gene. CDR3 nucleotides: TGTGCCAGCTCCCGACGACAGGGAGGAGAAAAACTGTTTTTT. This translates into CASSRRQGGEKLFF.

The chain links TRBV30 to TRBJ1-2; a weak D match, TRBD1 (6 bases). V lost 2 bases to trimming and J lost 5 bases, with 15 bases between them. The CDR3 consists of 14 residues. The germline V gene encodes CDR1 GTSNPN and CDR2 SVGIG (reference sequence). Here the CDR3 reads CAWSSGGHAYGYTF. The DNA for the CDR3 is TGTGCCTGGAGTTCGGGGGGACATGCTTATGGCTACACCTTC. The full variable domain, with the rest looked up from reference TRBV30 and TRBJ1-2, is SQTIHQWPATLVQPVGSPLSLECTVEGTSNPNLYWYRQAAGRGLQLLFYSVGIGQISSEVPQNLSASRPQDRQFILSSKKLLLSDSGFYLCAWSSGGHAYGYTFGSGTRLTVV.

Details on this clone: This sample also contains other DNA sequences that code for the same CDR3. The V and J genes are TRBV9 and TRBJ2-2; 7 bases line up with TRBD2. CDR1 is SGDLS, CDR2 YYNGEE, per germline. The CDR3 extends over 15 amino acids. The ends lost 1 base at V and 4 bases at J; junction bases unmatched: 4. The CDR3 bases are TGTGCCAGCAGCGTATTCGGGGGGAGCACCGGGGAGCTGTTTTTT. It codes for CASSVFGGSTGELFF.

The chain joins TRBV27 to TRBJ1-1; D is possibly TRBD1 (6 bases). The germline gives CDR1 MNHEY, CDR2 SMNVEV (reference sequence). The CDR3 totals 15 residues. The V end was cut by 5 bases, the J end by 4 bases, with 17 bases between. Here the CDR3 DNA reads TGTGCCAGCAGTCATCTGACAGGCGCAACCACTGAAGCTTTCTTT. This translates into CASSHLTGATTEAFF.